This TCR beta chain was recorded in a study of blood T cell repertoires in COVID-19. Trimming took off 1 base at V and 2 bases at J, with 9 bases between the two ends. Germline CDR1 MNHEY, CDR2 SMNVEV (reference sequence). This CDR3 is built from 15 residues. Source study methods: Nucleated cell counts were estimated from reference gene primer amplification. TCRdb's table, derived via immunoSEQ multiplex PCR, lists solely in-frame clones and lacks some. V and J calls and clone size are given by that table; D and trimming were obtained from the DNA. The repertoire holds around 250,000 clones, with approximately 82% as singletons.

The TCR was taken from a woman aged 18-30 years with acute or convalescent COVID-19. The sequenced material came from peripheral blood. This chain uses TRBV27 with TRBJ1-5, with no clear D. The CDR3 region has the DNA TGTGCCAGCAGTTTATTTTGGGGAGGCAATCAGCCCCAGCATTTT. Translated: CASSLFWGGNQPQHF.